These T cell receptor beta chains were read from a single sample in a study of blood T cell repertoires in COVID-19. Libraries were prepared by immunoSEQ multiplex PCR; TCRdb keeps only in-frame clonotypes and omits some of them. Here the sample spans 250,000 or so clones, about 90% being singletons. Sequencing used PBMCs or T cells enriched from blood (not recorded which). The receptor source for this set is a human donor in a cohort exposed to, infected with or recovered from COVID-19 (not recorded which). The donor label of this sample is uncertain. CDR3s include the opening cysteine and the closing phenylalanine or tryptophan. A D gene is named only where the DNA matches it firmly. Where a row states a size, it is once, few, many or the class of an expanded clone; other rows omit it.

J,size,V,D,CDR3,DNA
TRBJ2-7,.,TRBV13,.,CASSPGQNTYEQYF,TGTGCCAGCAGCCCCGGACAGAATACCTACGAGCAGTACTTC
TRBJ2-3,.,TRBV10-3,TRBD1,CAISFDRGRTDTQYF,TGTGCCATCAGTTTTGACAGGGGGCGGACAGATACGCAGTATTTT
TRBJ2-1,.,TRBV19,.,CASDRGGSYNEQFF,TGTGCCAGTGACAGGGGAGGGTCCTACAATGAGCAGTTCTTC
TRBJ2-3,once,TRBV6-5,.,CASRGGLSTDTQYF,TGTGCCAGCAGAGGCGGGCTGAGCACAGATACGCAGTATTTT
TRBJ2-5,.,TRBV12-5,TRBD2,CASGPGLAGGTTQYF,TGTGCTAGTGGCCCGGGACTAGCGGGGGGGACTACCCAGTACTTC
TRBJ2-3,.,TRBV10-1,TRBD2,CASSSGYEDTQYF,TGCGCCAGTAGTAGCGGGTATGAAGATACGCAGTATTTT
TRBJ1-4,.,TRBV5-4,TRBD1,CASSPPDRGLRENEKLFF,TGTGCCAGCAGTCCCCCGGACAGGGGGCTAAGGGAGAATGAAAAACTGTTTTTT
TRBJ1-5,.,TRBV30,TRBD1,CAWSDTGARPQHF,TGTGCCTGGAGTGATACAGGGGCCAGGCCCCAGCATTTT
TRBJ2-3,.,TRBV4-2,.,CASSQGTEGPDTQYF,TGTGCCAGCAGCCAAGGGACGGAGGGACCAGATACGCAGTATTTT
TRBJ1-1,.,TRBV4-1,TRBD1,CASSQEQGGNTEAFF,TGCGCCAGCAGCCAGGAACAGGGGGGGAACACTGAAGCTTTCTTT
TRBJ2-2,.,TRBV11-3,TRBD2,CASSPGRGEELFF,TGTGCCAGCAGCCCGGGGAGGGGAGAGGAGCTGTTTTTT
TRBJ2-5,.,TRBV9,TRBD2,CASSVAGGARETQYF,TGTGCCAGCAGCGTAGCCGGGGGGGCCCGAGAGACCCAGTACTTC
TRBJ2-5,.,TRBV6-5,.,CASARLEETQYF,TGTGCCAGCGCAAGACTGGAAGAGACCCAGTACTTC
TRBJ1-4,.,TRBV5-1,.,CASSLAGGWGEKLFF,TGCGCCAGCAGCTTGGCGGGGGGCTGGGGTGAAAAACTGTTTTTT
TRBJ1-2,.,TRBV27,.,CASSADRIYGYTF,TGTGCCAGCAGCGCCGACAGAATCTATGGCTACACCTTC
TRBJ2-7,.,TRBV11-3,.,CASGKYEQYF,TGTGCCAGCGGCAAATACGAGCAGTACTTC
TRBJ1-5,.,TRBV5-1,.,CASSLDPENQPQHF,TGCGCCAGCAGCTTGGATCCAGAAAATCAGCCCCAGCATTTT
TRBJ2-7,.,TRBV19,.,CASSIGTGREYEQYF,TGTGCCAGTAGTATAGGAACAGGAAGGGAATACGAGCAGTACTTC
TRBJ2-2,.,TRBV9,.,CASSGKGFGGASNTGELFF,TGTGCCAGCAGCGGAAAGGGTTTCGGAGGGGCATCGAACACCGGGGAGCTGTTTTTT
TRBJ1-1,.,TRBV30,TRBD1,CAWSFRQGTEAFF,TGTGCCTGGAGTTTCCGACAGGGCACTGAAGCTTTCTTT
TRBJ1-1,.,TRBV3-1/TRBV3-2,.,CASKNSMNTEAFF,TGTGCCAGCAAAAATAGTATGAACACTGAAGCTTTCTTT
TRBJ2-3,.,TRBV6-4,TRBD2,CASSERAGDTDTQYF,TGTGCCAGCAGTGAAAGAGCGGGGGACACAGATACGCAGTATTTT
TRBJ1-6,few,TRBV6-5,TRBD1,CASNGQGPYNSPLHF,TGTGCCAGCAACGGACAGGGCCCTTATAATTCACCCCTCCACTTT
TRBJ2-3,once,TRBV7-2,TRBD2,CASSLLRGIDTQYF,TGTGCCAGCAGCTTATTGCGGGGGATAGATACGCAGTATTTT
TRBJ1-3,.,TRBV2,TRBD1,CASARDSSSSGNTIYF,TGTGCCAGCGCACGGGACAGTTCCTCCTCTGGAAACACCATATATTTT
TRBJ2-7,few,TRBV7-2,TRBD2,CASSLTRSSSGESDEQYF,TGTGCCAGCAGCTTAACCCGCTCTTCTAGCGGGGAGTCCGACGAGCAGTACTTC
TRBJ2-7,.,TRBV13,TRBD1,CASSPGTAPYEQYF,TGTGCCAGCAGCCCGGGGACAGCTCCCTACGAGCAGTACTTC
TRBJ2-2,.,TRBV24-1,.,CATRDRSTGELFF,TGTGCCACCAGGGACAGATCCACCGGGGAGCTGTTTTTT
TRBJ1-2,.,TRBV7-9,.,CASRSPGNYGYTF,TGTGCCAGCAGATCCCCCGGGAACTATGGCTACACCTTC
TRBJ1-5,.,TRBV30,TRBD1,CAWMDRVNQPQHF,TGTGCCTGGATGGACAGGGTCAATCAGCCCCAGCATTTT
TRBJ2-7,.,TRBV13,.,CASNRQGSGGYEQYF,TGTGCCAGCAACCGACAGGGGTCGGGGGGCTACGAGCAGTACTTC
TRBJ1-4,once,TRBV7-9,.,CASSLGGENEKLFF,TGTGCCAGCAGCTTAGGGGGGGAGAACGAAAAACTGTTTTTT
TRBJ1-2,once,TRBV13,.,CASGVGDPYGYTF,TGTGCCAGCGGGGTCGGGGATCCCTATGGCTACACCTTC
TRBJ2-3,.,TRBV9,.,CASSVAGVSTDTQYF,TGTGCCAGCAGCGTAGCTGGAGTGAGCACAGATACGCAGTATTTT